The rows below give T cell receptor beta chains drawn from one sample of a study of T cells after yellow fever vaccination. TCRdb independently ran MiXCR on the 5' RACE reads; one entry per CDR3 protein. The profile covers 60,000 or so distinct CDR3 sequences, with approximately 7.7% appearing a single time and around 44% taken by the ten largest. The starting material was CD8+ T cells sorted from PBMCs, obtained on the day of the first yellow fever vaccination. Receptors were obtained from a young man who received the YFV17D yellow fever vaccine. CDR3s include the opening cysteine and the closing phenylalanine or tryptophan. D genes are given only for firm matches. Rows may omit the clone size; those that give it use once, few, many or a size class.

J gene: TRBJ2-1; D gene: -; clone size: -; V gene: TRBV12-3/TRBV12-4; CDR3 DNA: TGTGCCAGCAGGTACGACAGCTCCTACAATGAGCAGTTCTTC; CDR3 protein: CASRYDSSYNEQFF
J gene: TRBJ2-1; D gene: TRBD2; clone size: few; V gene: TRBV28; CDR3 DNA: TGTGCCAGCAGTTTTTTGGAACTAGCGGGGGGAACGTCCTACAATGAGCAGTTCTTC; CDR3 protein: CASSFLELAGGTSYNEQFF
J gene: TRBJ1-2; D gene: -; clone size: few; V gene: TRBV6-2/TRBV6-3; CDR3 DNA: TGTGCCAGCAGATTTAGGACGGGACGCTATGGCTACACCTTC; CDR3 protein: CASRFRTGRYGYTF
J gene: TRBJ1-1; D gene: -; clone size: many; V gene: TRBV5-1; CDR3 DNA: TGCGCCAGCAGCAGGGCGGGGTTCATGAACACTGAAGCTTTCTTT; CDR3 protein: CASSRAGFMNTEAFF
J gene: TRBJ2-5; D gene: -; clone size: -; V gene: TRBV3-1; CDR3 DNA: TGTGCCAGCAGCCAAGGGGGGCCGCGGCGTCAGTTTTGTGAGACCCAGTACTTC; CDR3 protein: CASSQGGPRRQFCETQYF
J gene: TRBJ1-2; D gene: -; clone size: few; V gene: TRBV5-5; CDR3 DNA: TGTGCCAGCACTCTCCGGGGGGCGTTTTACCATGGCTACACCTTC; CDR3 protein: CASTLRGAFYHGYTF
J gene: TRBJ2-2; D gene: -; clone size: many; V gene: TRBV6-1; CDR3 DNA: TGTGCCAGCACCATACCAACCATTCCGAACACCGGGGAGCTGTTTTTT; CDR3 protein: CASTIPTIPNTGELFF
J gene: TRBJ2-1; D gene: -; clone size: few; V gene: TRBV12-3/TRBV12-4; CDR3 DNA: TGTGCCAGCAGGGGAGGGGGAACCAATGAGCAGTTCTTC; CDR3 protein: CASRGGGTNEQFF
J gene: TRBJ1-5; D gene: TRBD1; clone size: many; V gene: TRBV4-3; CDR3 DNA: TGCGCCAGCAGCCAAGACTGGACAGGGGGGCAGCCCCAGCATTTT; CDR3 protein: CASSQDWTGGQPQHF
J gene: TRBJ1-1; D gene: -; clone size: many; V gene: TRBV19; CDR3 DNA: TGTGCCAGTAGTCCCCAGGGCCCCACTGAAGCTTTCTTT; CDR3 protein: CASSPQGPTEAFF
J gene: TRBJ2-4; D gene: TRBD1; clone size: -; V gene: TRBV4-3; CDR3 DNA: TGCGCCAGCAGCCAAGGACAGGGGCTCAAAAACATTCAGTACTTC; CDR3 protein: CASSQGQGLKNIQYF
J gene: TRBJ2-3; D gene: TRBD2; clone size: many; V gene: TRBV6-1; CDR3 DNA: TGTGCCAGCAGTCGACTAGCGGGGGGCACAGATACGCAGTATTTT; CDR3 protein: CASSRLAGGTDTQYF
J gene: TRBJ2-7; D gene: TRBD1; clone size: many; V gene: TRBV3-1; CDR3 DNA: TGTGCCAGCAGCCCCCGGGGACAGGGGAACTACTACGAGCAGTACTTC; CDR3 protein: CASSPRGQGNYYEQYF
J gene: TRBJ2-1; D gene: TRBD2; clone size: few; V gene: TRBV9; CDR3 DNA: TGTGCCAGCAGCGTAGAGGGTTCTAGCGGGGGGTTGGGTGAGCAGTTCTTC; CDR3 protein: CASSVEGSSGGLGEQFF
J gene: TRBJ2-1; D gene: -; clone size: -; V gene: TRBV30; CDR3 DNA: TGTGCCTGGAGTGGTAACAATGAGCAGTTCTTC; CDR3 protein: CAWSGNNEQFF
J gene: TRBJ2-3; D gene: -; clone size: many; V gene: TRBV10-3; CDR3 DNA: TGTGCCATCAGTGAGTCCGGGAGACCGATCATGTATTTT; CDR3 protein: CAISESGRPIMYF
J gene: TRBJ1-3; D gene: -; clone size: many; V gene: TRBV12-3/TRBV12-4; CDR3 DNA: TGTGCCAGCAGGTTACAGAACACCATATATTTT; CDR3 protein: CASRLQNTIYF
J gene: TRBJ2-2; D gene: -; clone size: few; V gene: TRBV4-2; CDR3 DNA: TGTGCCAGCAGCCAAGGATTTGGCACCGGGGAGCTGTTTTTT; CDR3 protein: CASSQGFGTGELFF
J gene: TRBJ2-1; D gene: TRBD2; clone size: many; V gene: TRBV5-1; CDR3 DNA: TGCGCCAGCAGCGGGGGACTAGCGGGTTACAATGAGCAGTTCTTC; CDR3 protein: CASSGGLAGYNEQFF
J gene: TRBJ1-3; D gene: -; clone size: few; V gene: TRBV5-1; CDR3 DNA: TGCGCCAGCAGCTCTACAGGGAAAACTGGAAACACCATATATTTT; CDR3 protein: CASSSTGKTGNTIYF
J gene: TRBJ2-1; D gene: TRBD2; clone size: many; V gene: TRBV29-1; CDR3 DNA: TGCAGCGTGACCCCTACTAGCGGGGTTCGGCAGTTCTTC; CDR3 protein: CSVTPTSGVRQFF
J gene: TRBJ2-7; D gene: -; clone size: -; V gene: TRBV6-2/TRBV6-3; CDR3 DNA: TGTGCCAGCAGTCCACAGATCTCCTACGAGCAGTACTTC; CDR3 protein: CASSPQISYEQYF
J gene: TRBJ2-1; D gene: TRBD1; clone size: many; V gene: TRBV28; CDR3 DNA: TGTGCCAGCAGTGCAGGGGGCGCCTACAATGAGCAGTTCTTC; CDR3 protein: CASSAGGAYNEQFF
J gene: TRBJ2-5; D gene: -; clone size: many; V gene: TRBV29-1; CDR3 DNA: TGCAGCGTTGAAGGACTAACCCAAGAGACCCAGTACTTC; CDR3 protein: CSVEGLTQETQYF
J gene: TRBJ2-7; D gene: TRBD1; clone size: many; V gene: TRBV29-1; CDR3 DNA: TGCAGCGTTGAAGATCGGGGGGACAGGGGAGAGTACGAGCAGTACTTC; CDR3 protein: CSVEDRGDRGEYEQYF
J gene: TRBJ1-5; D gene: -; clone size: many; V gene: TRBV6-2/TRBV6-3; CDR3 DNA: TGTGCCAGCAGTTACTCCGCTGGAGGCAATCAGCCCCAGCATTTT; CDR3 protein: CASSYSAGGNQPQHF
J gene: TRBJ2-7; D gene: -; clone size: many; V gene: TRBV7-2; CDR3 DNA: TGTGCCAGCAGCCTCCGGTTTGAGCGCTCCTACGAGCAGTACTTC; CDR3 protein: CASSLRFERSYEQYF
J gene: TRBJ1-6; D gene: -; clone size: -; V gene: TRBV10-3; CDR3 DNA: TGTGCCATCGGAACCTTTAATTCACCCCTCCACTTT; CDR3 protein: CAIGTFNSPLHF